The subject of this entry is one T cell receptor beta chain. The germline gene is not matched at one end of the junction; a read error may be the cause. The library came from three nested PCR rounds adapted from ARM-PCR protocols. One entry per CDR3 protein results from TCRdb running MiXCR on the multiplex PCR reads. The data show about 110,000 distinct CDR3 sequences, with approximately 71% seen just once and 37% held by the top ten. Germline CDR1 and CDR2: SGHDT and YYEEEE. This CDR3 is 14 amino acids long. The entry originates in a study of tumor and adjacent non-tumor tissue in lung cancer. The template was RNA from unsorted bulk tissue.

The TCR originated in a woman aged 55-69 years with non-small cell lung cancer. The sample was lung tumor tissue. This sequence joins TRBV5-6 and TRBJ1-2, with D possibly being TRBD1 (5 bases). The CDR3, as DNA: TGTGCCAGCACCAGGGCCCTAGCTAACAATGGCTACACATTC. It encodes CASTRALANNGYTF.